One sample yielded the 25 T cell receptor beta chains listed below, sequenced in a study of human T cells and chemical hapten exposure. Time point in this sample: patch test 1, 2 weeks after DPC sensitization. The treatment was: therapeutic diphenylcyclopropenone sensitization with weekly scalp DPC. MiXCR, run by TCRdb on the RACE reads, gives a single entry per CDR3 protein. The sample shows 340,000 or so distinct CDR3 sequences, about 7% of them seen only once. Sequenced here: whole blood, sampled in connection with sensitization to the hapten diphenylcyclopropenone (DPC). These receptor sequences come from a woman aged 18-30 years with alopecia areata. Some clones in this sample may be carry-over from other donors' samples.

Many counts were recorded for this clonotype. The V call is TRBV6-6, the J call TRBJ2-3; 8 bases fit TRBD1. V lost 6 bases, J lost 2 bases, and 10 bases stayed unmatched. The CDR3 totals 16 residues. CDR1 MNHNY and CDR2 SVGAGI come from the germline V gene (reference sequence). CDR3 sequence (DNA): TGTGCCAGCAGCTGGGGCAGGGGGCTTGTCACAGATACGCAGTATTTT. Protein: CASSWGRGLVTDTQYF.

The J gene is TRBJ1-1, the V gene TRBV29-1; the match to TRBD1 covers 7 bases. There are 10 residues in the CDR3. Trimming cost V 7 bases and J 8 bases; bases outside gene matches: 4. Per germline, CDR1 SQVTM and CDR2 ANQGSEA. The CDR3 region is CSAQGGEAFF. CDR3 DNA sequence: TGCAGCGCTCAGGGGGGGGAAGCTTTCTTT.

This clonotype was recorded a few times. The J gene is TRBJ2-5, the V gene TRBV6-2 or TRBV6-3; D is ambiguous. Germline V gives CDR1 MNHEY, CDR2 SVGEGT. The length of the CDR3 is 12 residues. The V gene lost 2 bases and the J gene lost 5 bases, with 6 bases spanning the gap. CDR3 residues: CASSYETETQYF. The CDR3 region has the DNA TGTGCCAGCAGTTACGAGACGGAGACCCAGTACTTC.

The chain carries TRBV2 and TRBJ1-5; D uncertain. Germline CDR1 SNHLY, CDR2 FYNNEI. The CDR3 loop spans 13 amino acids. Trimming removed 5 bases from V and 2 bases from J, with 7 bases in between. CDR3: CASSWMGNQPQHF. CDR3 DNA sequence: TGTGCCAGCAGTTGGATGGGCAATCAGCCCCAGCATTTT.

This clonotype occurred many times. The V gene is TRBV6-5, the J gene TRBJ2-5; 11 bases match TRBD2. From germline, CDR1 is MNHEY and CDR2 SVGAGI. CDR3 length: 16 residues. Unmatched junction bases numbered 7, after V lost 2 bases and J lost 5 bases. This CDR3 reads CASSYPGTSGGETQYF. The CDR3 DNA reads as TGTGCCAGCAGTTACCCAGGGACTAGCGGCGGGGAGACCCAGTACTTC.

The table lists this clonotype with a few counts. The gene calls are TRBV2 and TRBJ2-3; 7 bases are shared with TRBD1. Per the germline V gene, CDR1 is SNHLY and CDR2 is FYNNEI. CDR3 size: 15 residues. Germline trimming cut 8 bases from V and 2 bases from J; bases unmatched to any gene: 10. The CDR3 coding sequence is TGTGCCAGCTGGGCGGAGACAGGGAACACAGATACGCAGTATTTT. Protein sequence: CASWAETGNTDTQYF.

The CDR3 DNA reads TGCGCCAGCAGCTTGAGAAGCCACAATGAGCAGTTCTTC. It specifies CASSLRSHNEQFF. The rearrangement uses TRBV5-1 and TRBJ2-1; D remains ambiguous. The length of the CDR3 is 13 residues. V lost 1 base and J lost 5, with 7 bases in between. Germline-derived CDR1 and CDR2 are SGHRS and YFSETQ.

The chain combines TRBV6-5 with TRBJ2-2, with a possible D match to TRBD2 (5 bases). Germline CDR1 reads MNHEY; CDR2 reads SVGAGI. CDR3 length: 16 amino acids. Trimming shortened V by 1 base and J by 3 bases, and 12 bases separated the two germline ends. The CDR3 nucleotides are TGTGCCAGCAGTTACTTAGAGGGAGAAGACACCGGGGAGCTGTTTTTT. Translating gives CASSYLEGEDTGELFF.

As regards this clonotype: Compared with germline, one end of the junction differs, possibly owing to a read error. The rearrangement uses TRBV6-5 and TRBJ1-4, with TRBD1 as a possible D gene (5 bases). Germline CDR1 is MNHEY and CDR2 is SVGAGI. The CDR3 runs to 13 residues. CDR3 loop: CVSAWDRHEKLFF. The CDR3 nucleotides read TGTGTCAGCGCGTGGGACCGGCATGAAAAACTGTTTTTT.

This clonotype came up a few times. This chain connects TRBV3-1 to TRBJ2-2, with D possibly called TRBD1 or TRBD2 (6 bases each). The CDR3 length is 17 residues. V lost 1 base to trimming and J lost 7 bases, with 19 bases between them. In germline, CDR1 is LGHDT, CDR2 YNNKEL (reference sequence). The CDR3 DNA reads TGTGCCAGCAGCCAAGTTACGGGGGCTGCACCCTACGGGGAGCTGTTTTTT. This codes for CASSQVTGAAPYGELFF.

This clonotype was detected only a few times. The chain couples TRBV6-1 to TRBJ1-1; D is uncertain. Germline V gene sequence: CDR1 MNHNS, CDR2 SASEGT. The CDR3 is made up of 13 amino acids. V was clipped by 11 bases and J by 0 bases, with 13 bases between them. The CDR3 DNA reads as TGTGCCTCCGCCGGAGTCGTGAACACTGAAGCTTTCTTT. The encoded protein is CASAGVVNTEAFF.

This clonotype was counted many times. The chain recombines TRBV5-5 with TRBJ2-2; 11 nucleotides line up with TRBD1. Per the germline V gene, CDR1 is SGHKS and CDR2 is YYEKEE (reference sequence). This CDR3 contains 17 residues. With V trimmed by 4 bases and J by 6 bases, 11 bases remained unmatched. The CDR3 nucleotides read TGTGCCAGCAGCCGGGCGGACAGGGGGCTTTTGGCCGGGGAGCTGTTTTTT. Amino acids: CASSRADRGLLAGELFF. Using reference TRBV5-5 and TRBJ2-2 for the parts outside the CDR3, the full variable domain is DAGVTQSPTHLIKTRGQQVTLRCSPISGHKSVSWYQQVLGQGPQFIFQYYEKEERGRGNFPDRFSARQFPNYSSELNVNALLLGDSALYLCASSRADRGLLAGELFFGEGSRLTVL.

The chain employs TRBV2 and TRBJ1-1; D unclear. The ends were cut back, 4 bases at V and 8 bases at J, with 5 bases in the middle. Germline V gene sequence: CDR1 SNHLY, CDR2 FYNNEI. The CDR3 has 10 residues. The CDR3 bases are TGTGCCAGCAGTGTTCGGGAAGCTTTCTTT. This codes for CASSVREAFF.

The CDR3 spells CASSPPTERTEAFF. The CDR3 nucleotides read TGTGCCAGCAGTCCCCCCACGGAACGCACTGAAGCTTTCTTT. The V gene is TRBV6-5, the J gene TRBJ1-1; D is uncertain. The CDR3 is 14 residues long. V was clipped by 5 bases and J by 4 bases, with 14 bases between them. The germline gives CDR1 MNHEY, CDR2 SVGAGI.

There are a few counts of this clonotype. This chain links TRBV18 with TRBJ1-2; TRBD1 matches at 7 bases. Germline values: CDR1 KGHSH, CDR2 LQKENI. V gave up 2 bases and J gave up 5 bases; unmatched junction bases: 8. The CDR3 contains 15 residues. The CDR3: CASSPGGRGRYGYTF. CDR3 sequence (DNA): TGTGCCAGCTCACCAGGCGGCAGGGGGAGGTATGGCTACACCTTC.

There are a few counts of this clonotype. The chain carries TRBV27 and TRBJ2-3, with TRBD1 matching 9 bases. The CDR3 has 15 amino acids. With 6 bases clipped from V and 4 bases from J, the junction kept 8 bases outside the gene matches. Germline V gene sequence: CDR1 MNHEY, CDR2 SMNVEV (reference sequence). The CDR3: CASRVDRGRADTQYF. CDR3 nucleotides: TGTGCCAGCAGAGTGGACAGGGGTCGGGCAGATACGCAGTATTTT.

This clonotype was counted between two and nine times. This CDR3 reads CASSVDQGGEQYF. The CDR3 nucleotides read TGTGCCAGCAGCGTAGATCAGGGGGGCGAGCAGTACTTC. V and J are TRBV9 and TRBJ2-7; the D gene is possibly TRBD1 (7 bases). V gave up 0 bases and J gave up 6 bases, with 10 bases separating them. The CDR3 extends over 13 amino acids. CDR1 is SGDLS, CDR2 YYNGEE, per germline. Based on the CDR3 plus reference TRBV9 and TRBJ2-7, the full variable domain is DSGVTQTPKHLITATGQRVTLRCSPRSGDLSVYWYQQSLDQGLQFLIQYYNGEERAKGNILERFSAQQFPDLHSELNLSSLELGDSALYFCASSVDQGGEQYFGPGTRLTVT.

This clonotype was detected only a few times. The V and J genes are TRBV28 and TRBJ2-3; 13 nucleotides agree with TRBD2. The CDR3 runs 17 residues. Germline CDR1 reads MDHEN; CDR2 reads SYDVKM. The junction had 10 bases not matched to a gene; V was cut back by 7 bases and J by 3 bases. CDR3 in DNA: TGTGCCAGCAACCACATACTAGCGGGGGGGCCGACAGATACGCAGTATTTT. This translates into CASNHILAGGPTDTQYF. Full variable domain (missing parts from reference TRBV28 and TRBJ2-3): DVKVTQSSRYLVKRTGEKVFLECVQDMDHENMFWYRQDPGLGLRLIYFSYDVKMKEKGDIPEGYSVSREKKERFSLILESASTNQTSMYLCASNHILAGGPTDTQYFGPGTRLTVL.

This clonotype was found a few times. The CDR3 DNA sequence: TGTGCCAGCAGCCGATTAACGAGCCGAGGGGGCCGCTCCTATGGCTACACCTTC. This codes for CASSRLTSRGGRSYGYTF. The rearrangement links TRBV3-1 to TRBJ1-2; 7 bases are a match to TRBD1. V gave up 4 bases and J gave up 4 bases; unmatched junction bases: 18. Germline V lookup: CDR1 LGHDT, CDR2 YNNKEL (reference sequence). The CDR3 loop spans 18 amino acids.

The DNA of the CDR3 is TGTGCCAGCAGCTTACGACTAGCGGGAGATACGCAGTATTTT. The encoded protein is CASSLRLAGDTQYF. This chain uses TRBV11-3 with TRBJ2-3, with TRBD2 matching over 10 bases. The CDR3 covers 14 residues. V shed 2 bases, J shed 5 bases, and the junction held 1 base outside the gene matches. In germline, CDR1 is SGHNT, CDR2 YENEEA.

This clonotype was observed a few times. The V gene is TRBV11-2, the J gene TRBJ2-1; D possibly corresponds to TRBD1 (6 bases). CDR1 and CDR2 (germline): SGHAT, FQNNGV. V lost 4 bases to trimming and J lost 5 bases, with 15 bases between them. The CDR3 is made up of 15 amino acids. The CDR3 is CASSSSGTPNNEQFF. Here the CDR3 DNA reads TGTGCCAGCAGCTCTTCCGGGACACCAAACAATGAGCAGTTCTTC.

This clonotype has at least ten counts. The chain uses TRBV7-9 and TRBJ2-1; 8 bases map to TRBD2. V was pared by 0 bases and J by 8 bases, with 6 bases of the junction left unmatched. The germline V gene has CDR1 SEHNR and CDR2 FQNEAQ (reference sequence). CDR3 length: 15 amino acids. CDR3 bases: TGTGCCAGCAGCTTAGCTGAGCTAGCGGGTTATGAGCAGTTCTTC. It translates to CASSLAELAGYEQFF.

This clonotype was seen only a few times. This chain links TRBV12-3 or TRBV12-4 with TRBJ2-3; 13 bases are shared with TRBD2. The CDR3 runs to 20 residues. V lost 5 bases and J lost 0; bases outside the gene matches: 14. DNA for the CDR3: TGTGCCAGCAGTCCCGCACTAGCGGGGGGGCTTTTTACTAGCACAGATACGCAGTATTTT. It specifies CASSPALAGGLFTSTDTQYF.

The gene calls are TRBV5-4 and TRBJ2-3, with TRBD2 matching 12 bases. The CDR3 length is 16 residues. Unmatched junction bases numbered 7, after V lost 4 bases and J lost 4 bases. From germline, CDR1 is SGHNT and CDR2 YYREEE (reference sequence). The CDR3 DNA is TGTGCCAGCAGCATCGAACTAGCGGGGGGCGCAGATACGCAGTATTTT. Its protein is CASSIELAGGADTQYF.

Ten or more counts support this clonotype. The CDR3 bases are TGTGCCAGCAGTTCGAGCAGGGGGCGTCATGAAAAACTGTTTTTT. Protein product: CASSSSRGRHEKLFF. The chain combines TRBV28 with TRBJ1-4, with 8 bases lining up with TRBD1. Trimming at V came to 4 bases and at J to 6 bases, leaving 7 bases not matched to a gene. The V gene's germline CDR1 is MDHEN and CDR2 SYDVKM. CDR3 length: 15 amino acids.